This entry lists 10 T cell receptor beta chains sequenced from one sample in a study of blood T cell repertoires in COVID-19. Profiling relied on immunoSEQ multiplex PCR, and the TCRdb table lists in-frame clones only, not all of them. The table has some 250,000 clones, about nine tenths seen once. The sequenced sample was PBMCs or T cells enriched from blood (not recorded which). Source of these receptors: a middle-aged woman with acute COVID-19.

V is TRBV2 and J is TRBJ1-4, with 10 positions matching TRBD1. Germline V gene sequence: CDR1 SNHLY, CDR2 FYNNEI. CDR3 size: 14 residues. With 7 bases clipped from V and 11 bases from J, the junction kept 10 bases outside the gene matches. The CDR3 here is CASKRGTGAPKLFF. CDR3 DNA: TGTGCCAGCAAGAGGGGGACAGGGGCACCTAAACTGTTTTTT.

The V gene is TRBV20-1, the J gene TRBJ2-1; D possibly corresponds to TRBD2 (5 bases). Germline values: CDR1 DFQATT, CDR2 SNEGSKA (reference sequence). The CDR3 sequence is 11 residues long. Between the trimmed V and J ends, which lost 3 bases and 10 bases, there was a span of 10 bases. The CDR3 spells CSASGIGEQFF. The DNA of the CDR3 is TGCAGTGCTAGCGGGATAGGGGAGCAGTTCTTC.

The chain is built from TRBV9 and TRBJ2-3, with 14 bases that match TRBD2. Germline loops: CDR1 SGDLS, CDR2 YYNGEE. CDR3 length: 18 residues. V was clipped by 4 bases and J by 4 bases; unmatched bases: 11. CDR3 amino acids: CASSPSTSGRAGADTQYF. The CDR3 DNA sequence: TGTGCCAGCAGCCCTTCGACTAGCGGGAGGGCCGGCGCAGATACGCAGTATTTT.

The chain employs TRBV5-5 and TRBJ1-6; 8 nucleotides agree with TRBD1. After removal of 2 bases from V and 4 bases from J, the junction contained 5 bases not matched to a gene. Looked up from germline, CDR1 is SGHKS and CDR2 is YYEKEE (reference sequence). This CDR3 has 16 amino acids. The CDR3: CASSFQGANYNSPLHF. CDR3 DNA sequence: TGTGCCAGCAGCTTTCAGGGGGCCAATTATAATTCACCCCTCCACTTT.

The chain carries TRBV21-1 and TRBJ2-1; the DNA was not used to check the table's D call, TRBD2. TRBV21-1 is tagged as a pseudogene. CDR3 size: 18 residues. CDR3 bases: TGTGCCAGCAGCCCGCGGAGGACTAGCGAAAGCTCCTACAATGAGCAGTTCTTC. The encoded protein is CASSPRRTSESSYNEQFF.

The chain employs TRBV5-1 and TRBJ2-2, with D tentatively TRBD1 (6 bases). This CDR3 comprises 14 residues. V lost 4 bases to trimming and J lost 4 bases, with 11 bases between them. Germline V gene lookup returns CDR1 SGHRS and CDR2 YFSETQ. The CDR3 sequence is CASSVTGITGELFF. CDR3 DNA: TGCGCCAGCAGCGTAACAGGGATCACCGGGGAGCTGTTTTTT.

The chain joins TRBV18 to TRBJ1-2; tentatively, D is TRBD1 (5 bases). CDR1 and CDR2 (germline): KGHSH, LQKENI. CDR3 length: 16 residues. Between the trimmed V and J ends, which lost 3 bases and 2 bases, there was a span of 16 bases. In nucleotides, the CDR3 is TGTGCCAGCTCACCGGGCAGGGCCTCTTTAAACTATGGCTACACCTTC. The encoded protein is CASSPGRASLNYGYTF.

This rearrangement joins TRBV5-1 to TRBJ2-5; no definite D call. Germline CDR1 and CDR2: SGHRS and YFSETQ. CDR3 length equals 12 residues. Trimming cost V 1 base and J 3 bases, with 4 bases left between them. The CDR3 loop reads CASSLQEETQYF. CDR3 DNA: TGCGCCAGCAGCTTGCAGGAAGAGACCCAGTACTTC.

J is TRBJ2-3 and V is TRBV24-1; 7 bases match TRBD2. The junction had 6 bases not matched to a gene; V was cut back by 3 bases and J by 4 bases. The germline V gene encodes CDR1 KGHDR and CDR2 SFDVKD. The CDR3 is made up of 15 amino acids. The CDR3 DNA sequence: TGTGCCACCAGTGATCCGCGGACTAGGCCAGATACGCAGTATTTT. It yields the protein CATSDPRTRPDTQYF.

This chain links TRBV24-1 with TRBJ2-1, with 10 bases fitting TRBD1. The germline V gene has CDR1 KGHDR and CDR2 SFDVKD. J gave up 9 bases and V 0 bases, and 7 bases lay outside the gene matches. The CDR3 has 16 amino acids. CDR3 nucleotide sequence: TGTGCCACCAGTGATTTGCCGAGACAGGGGGCGGTTGAGCAGTTCTTC. Translating gives CATSDLPRQGAVEQFF.